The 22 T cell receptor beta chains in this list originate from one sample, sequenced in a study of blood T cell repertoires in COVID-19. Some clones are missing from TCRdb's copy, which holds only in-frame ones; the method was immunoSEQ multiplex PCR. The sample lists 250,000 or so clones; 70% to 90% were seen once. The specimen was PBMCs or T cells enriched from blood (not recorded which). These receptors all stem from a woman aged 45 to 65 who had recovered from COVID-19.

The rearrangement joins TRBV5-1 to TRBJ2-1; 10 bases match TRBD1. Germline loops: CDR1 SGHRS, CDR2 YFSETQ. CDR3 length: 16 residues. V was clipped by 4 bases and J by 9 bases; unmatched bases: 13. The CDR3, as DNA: TGCGCCAGCAGCGGGACAGGGGTGGGGTTGTCCATTGAGCAGTTCTTC. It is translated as CASSGTGVGLSIEQFF. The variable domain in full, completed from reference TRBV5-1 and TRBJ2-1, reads KAGVTQTPRYLIKTRGQQVTLSCSPISGHRSVSWYQQTPGQGLQFLFEYFSETQRNKGNFPGRFSGRQFSNSRSEMNVSTLELGDSALYLCASSGTGVGLSIEQFFGPGTRLTVL.

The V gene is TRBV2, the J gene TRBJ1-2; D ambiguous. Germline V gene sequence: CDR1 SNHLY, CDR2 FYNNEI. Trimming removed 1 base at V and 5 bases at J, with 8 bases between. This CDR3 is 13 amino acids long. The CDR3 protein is CASSEGPWYGYTF. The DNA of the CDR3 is TGTGCCAGCAGTGAAGGGCCATGGTATGGCTACACCTTC.

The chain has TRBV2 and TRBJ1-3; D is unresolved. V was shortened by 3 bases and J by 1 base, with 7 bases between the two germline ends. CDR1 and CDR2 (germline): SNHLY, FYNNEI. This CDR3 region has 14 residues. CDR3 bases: TGTGCCAGCAGTGATAGAGTTTCTGGAAACACCATATATTTT. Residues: CASSDRVSGNTIYF.

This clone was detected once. The CDR3 protein is CASSASYGGNTIYF. The CDR3 nucleotides are TGTGCCAGCAGTGCGAGTTACGGTGGAAACACCATATATTTT. The chain links TRBV2 to TRBJ1-3; D is unresolved. Germline V gene lookup returns CDR1 SNHLY and CDR2 FYNNEI. V was clipped by 4 bases and J by 3 bases, with 10 bases between them. This CDR3 contains 14 residues.

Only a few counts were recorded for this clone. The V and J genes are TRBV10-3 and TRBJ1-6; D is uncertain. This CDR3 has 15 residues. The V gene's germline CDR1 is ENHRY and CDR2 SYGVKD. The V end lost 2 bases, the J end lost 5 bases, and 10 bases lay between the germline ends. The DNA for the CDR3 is TGTGCCATCAGTGAGGGTAACCGAGATAATTCACCCCTCCACTTT. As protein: CAISEGNRDNSPLHF.

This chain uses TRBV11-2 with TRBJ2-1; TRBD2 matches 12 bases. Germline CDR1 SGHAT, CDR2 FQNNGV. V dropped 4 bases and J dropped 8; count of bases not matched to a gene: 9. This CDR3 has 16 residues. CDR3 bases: TGTGCCAGCAGCTACCGACTAGCGGGAGCTTGGGATGAGCAGTTCTTC. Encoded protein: CASSYRLAGAWDEQFF.

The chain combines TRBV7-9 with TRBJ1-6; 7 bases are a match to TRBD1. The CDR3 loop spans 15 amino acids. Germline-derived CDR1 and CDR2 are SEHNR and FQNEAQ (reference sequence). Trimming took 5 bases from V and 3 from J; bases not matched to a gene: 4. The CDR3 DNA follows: TGTGCCAGCAGCGCGACAGGGTACTATAATTCACCCCTCCACTTT. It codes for CASSATGYYNSPLHF.

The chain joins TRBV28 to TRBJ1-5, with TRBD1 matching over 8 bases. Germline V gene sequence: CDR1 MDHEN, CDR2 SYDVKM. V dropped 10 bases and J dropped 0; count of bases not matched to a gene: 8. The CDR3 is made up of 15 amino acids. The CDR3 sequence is CANSQGGNSNQPQHF. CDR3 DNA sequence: TGTGCCAACTCACAGGGGGGGAATAGCAATCAGCCCCAGCATTTT.

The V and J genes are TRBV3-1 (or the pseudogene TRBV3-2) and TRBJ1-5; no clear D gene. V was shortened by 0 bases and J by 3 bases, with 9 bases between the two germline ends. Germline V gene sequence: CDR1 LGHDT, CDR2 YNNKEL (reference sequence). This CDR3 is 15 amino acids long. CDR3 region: CASSQDNGVNQPQHF. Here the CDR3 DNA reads TGTGCCAGCAGCCAAGATAACGGGGTCAATCAGCCCCAGCATTTT.

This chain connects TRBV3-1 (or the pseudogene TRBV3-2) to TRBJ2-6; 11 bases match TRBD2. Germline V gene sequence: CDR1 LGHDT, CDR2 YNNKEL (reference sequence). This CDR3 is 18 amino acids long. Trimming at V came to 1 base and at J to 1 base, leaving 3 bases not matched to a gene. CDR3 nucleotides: TGTGCCAGCAGCCAAGTGCGACTAGCGGGGTCTGGGGCCAACGTCCTGACTTTC. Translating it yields CASSQVRLAGSGANVLTF.

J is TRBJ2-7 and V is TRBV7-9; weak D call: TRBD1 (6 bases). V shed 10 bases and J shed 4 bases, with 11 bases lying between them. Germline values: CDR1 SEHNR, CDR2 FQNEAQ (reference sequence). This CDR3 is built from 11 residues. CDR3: CATVGAYEQYF. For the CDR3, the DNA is TGTGCCACCGTGGGGGCATACGAGCAGTACTTC.

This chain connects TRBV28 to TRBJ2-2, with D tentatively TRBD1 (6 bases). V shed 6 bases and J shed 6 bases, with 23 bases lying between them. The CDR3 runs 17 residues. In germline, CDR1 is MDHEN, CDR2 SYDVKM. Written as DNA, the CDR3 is TGTGCCAGCAGCCCGAGCCCGGACAGCAGATTCTCCGGGGAGCTGTTTTTT. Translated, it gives CASSPSPDSRFSGELFF. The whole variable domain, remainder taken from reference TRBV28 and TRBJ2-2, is DVKVTQSSRYLVKRTGEKVFLECVQDMDHENMFWYRQDPGLGLRLIYFSYDVKMKEKGDIPEGYSVSREKKERFSLILESASTNQTSMYLCASSPSPDSRFSGELFFGEGSRLTVL.

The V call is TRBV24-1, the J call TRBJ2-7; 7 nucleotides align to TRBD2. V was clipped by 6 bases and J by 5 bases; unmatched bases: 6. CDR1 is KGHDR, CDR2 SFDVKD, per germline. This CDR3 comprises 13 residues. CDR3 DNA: TGTGCCACCAGTCGCGGGGGATCCCACGAGCAGTACTTC. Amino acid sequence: CATSRGGSHEQYF.

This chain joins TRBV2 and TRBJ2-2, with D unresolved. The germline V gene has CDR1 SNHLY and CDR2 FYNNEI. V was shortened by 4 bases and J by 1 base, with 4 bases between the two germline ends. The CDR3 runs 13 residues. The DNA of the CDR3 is TGTGCCAGCAGTGCCGTGAACACCGGGGAGCTGTTTTTT. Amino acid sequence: CASSAVNTGELFF.

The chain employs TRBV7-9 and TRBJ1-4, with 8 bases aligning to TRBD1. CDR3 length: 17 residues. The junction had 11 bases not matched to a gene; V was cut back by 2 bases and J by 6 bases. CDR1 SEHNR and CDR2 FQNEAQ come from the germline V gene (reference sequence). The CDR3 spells CASSLQSGGPKDEKLFF. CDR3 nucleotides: TGTGCCAGCAGCTTACAATCAGGGGGCCCCAAGGATGAAAAACTGTTTTTT.

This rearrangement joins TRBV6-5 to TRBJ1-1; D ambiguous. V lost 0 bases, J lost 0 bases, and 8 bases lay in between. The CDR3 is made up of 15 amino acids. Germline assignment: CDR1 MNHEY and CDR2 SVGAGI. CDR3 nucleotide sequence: TGTGCCAGCAGTTACTCGATGACTATGAACACTGAAGCTTTCTTT. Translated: CASSYSMTMNTEAFF.

The CDR3 loop is CASSYGREQYF. The CDR3 DNA is TGTGCCAGCAGTTACGGGCGCGAGCAGTACTTC. The chain has TRBV6-5 and TRBJ2-7; D not resolved. Germline assignment: CDR1 MNHEY and CDR2 SVGAGI. V lost 2 bases and J lost 6, with 5 bases in between. This CDR3 region has 11 residues.

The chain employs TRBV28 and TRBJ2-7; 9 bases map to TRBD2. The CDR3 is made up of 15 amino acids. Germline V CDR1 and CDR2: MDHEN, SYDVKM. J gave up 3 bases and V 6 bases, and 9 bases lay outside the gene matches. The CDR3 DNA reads TGTGCCAGCAGAAGAAGCGGGGGGCGAAGCTACGAGCAGTACTTC. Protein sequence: CASRRSGGRSYEQYF.

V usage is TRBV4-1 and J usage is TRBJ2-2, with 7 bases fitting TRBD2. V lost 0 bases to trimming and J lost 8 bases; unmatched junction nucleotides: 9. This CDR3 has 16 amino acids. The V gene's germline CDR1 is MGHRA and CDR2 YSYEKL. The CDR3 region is CASSQDRLAVGGELFF. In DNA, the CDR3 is TGCGCCAGCAGCCAAGATCGACTAGCAGTAGGTGGGGAGCTGTTTTTT.

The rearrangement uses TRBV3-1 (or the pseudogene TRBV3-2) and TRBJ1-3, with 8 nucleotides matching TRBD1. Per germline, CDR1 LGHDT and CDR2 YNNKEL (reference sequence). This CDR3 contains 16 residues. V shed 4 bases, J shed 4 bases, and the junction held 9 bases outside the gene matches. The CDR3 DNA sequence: TGTGCCAGCAGCCCCGCCCAGGGGGCGTCGGGAAACACCATATATTTT. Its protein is CASSPAQGASGNTIYF.

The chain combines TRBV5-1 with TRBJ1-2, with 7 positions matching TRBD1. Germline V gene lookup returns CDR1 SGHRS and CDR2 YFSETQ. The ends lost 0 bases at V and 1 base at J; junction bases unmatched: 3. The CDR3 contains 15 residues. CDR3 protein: CASSLAGGLNYGYTF. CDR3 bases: TGCGCCAGCAGCTTGGCAGGGGGACTTAACTATGGCTACACCTTC.

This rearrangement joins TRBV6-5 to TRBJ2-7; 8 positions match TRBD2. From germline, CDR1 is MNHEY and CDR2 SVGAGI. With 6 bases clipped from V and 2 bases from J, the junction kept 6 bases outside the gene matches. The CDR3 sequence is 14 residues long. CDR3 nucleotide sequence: TGTGCCAGCAGCCCCGGACTAGCCGCCTACGAGCAGTACTTC. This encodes CASSPGLAAYEQYF.